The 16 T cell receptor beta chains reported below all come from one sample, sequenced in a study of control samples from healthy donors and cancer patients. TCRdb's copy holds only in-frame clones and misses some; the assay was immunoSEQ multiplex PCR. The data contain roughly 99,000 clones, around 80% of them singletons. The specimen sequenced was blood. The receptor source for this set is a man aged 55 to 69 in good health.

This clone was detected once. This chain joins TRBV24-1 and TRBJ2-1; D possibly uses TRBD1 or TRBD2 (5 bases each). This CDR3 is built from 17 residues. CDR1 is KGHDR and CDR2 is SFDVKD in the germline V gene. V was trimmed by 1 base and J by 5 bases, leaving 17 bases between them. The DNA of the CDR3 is TGTGCCACCAGTGATTTTCAATCCTTGCCGGGACACAATGAGCAGTTCTTC. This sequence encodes CATSDFQSLPGHNEQFF.

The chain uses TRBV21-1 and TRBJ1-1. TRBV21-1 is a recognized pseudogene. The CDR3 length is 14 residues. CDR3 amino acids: CASSKDRGNTEAFF. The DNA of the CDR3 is TGTGCCAGCAGCAAAGATCGGGGGAACACTGAAGCTTTCTTT.

The CDR3 DNA follows: TGTGCCAGCAGCTGGGACAGCTCCTACGAGCAGTACTTC. This gives the protein CASSWDSSYEQYF. The chain links TRBV3-1 (or the pseudogene TRBV3-2) to TRBJ2-7, with 7 bases fitting TRBD1. After removal of 5 bases from V and 0 bases from J, the junction contained 1 base not matched to a gene. Germline CDR1 is LGHDT and CDR2 is YNNKEL (reference sequence). The CDR3 is made up of 13 amino acids.

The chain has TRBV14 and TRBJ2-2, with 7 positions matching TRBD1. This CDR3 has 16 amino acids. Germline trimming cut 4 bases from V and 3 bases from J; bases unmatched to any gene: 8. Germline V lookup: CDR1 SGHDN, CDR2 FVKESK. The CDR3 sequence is CASSLRTGRDTGELFF. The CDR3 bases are TGTGCCAGCAGCCTTAGGACAGGTCGAGACACCGGGGAGCTGTTTTTT.

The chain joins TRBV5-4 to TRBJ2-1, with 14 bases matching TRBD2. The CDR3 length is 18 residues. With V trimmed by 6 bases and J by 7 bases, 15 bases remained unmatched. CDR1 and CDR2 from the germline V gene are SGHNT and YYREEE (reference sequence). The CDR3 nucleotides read TGTGCCAGCATCGACCGGACTAGCGGGGGGCTCGAACGGAATGAGCAGTTCTTC. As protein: CASIDRTSGGLERNEQFF.

CDR3 nucleotide sequence: TGTGCCAGCAGCGTAGGCTATGAGCAGTTCTTC. Amino acid sequence: CASSVGYEQFF. The chain has TRBV27 and TRBJ2-1; D not resolved. Trimming shortened V by 6 bases and J by 8 bases, and 8 bases separated the two germline ends. The CDR3 spans 11 residues. The germline V gene encodes CDR1 MNHEY and CDR2 SMNVEV (reference sequence).

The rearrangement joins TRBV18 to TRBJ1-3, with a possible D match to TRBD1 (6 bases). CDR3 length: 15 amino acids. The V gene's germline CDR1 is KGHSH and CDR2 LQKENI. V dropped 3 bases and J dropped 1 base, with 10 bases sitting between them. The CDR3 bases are TGTGCCAGCTCACCCTCTCAGGGGTCTGGAAACACCATATATTTT. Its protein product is CASSPSQGSGNTIYF.

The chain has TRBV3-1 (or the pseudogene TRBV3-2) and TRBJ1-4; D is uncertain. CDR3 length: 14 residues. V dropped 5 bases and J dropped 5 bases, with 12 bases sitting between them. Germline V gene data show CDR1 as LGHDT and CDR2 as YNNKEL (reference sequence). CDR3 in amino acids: CASSFRLWNEKLFF. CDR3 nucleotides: TGTGCCAGCAGCTTCAGGCTCTGGAATGAAAAACTGTTTTTT.

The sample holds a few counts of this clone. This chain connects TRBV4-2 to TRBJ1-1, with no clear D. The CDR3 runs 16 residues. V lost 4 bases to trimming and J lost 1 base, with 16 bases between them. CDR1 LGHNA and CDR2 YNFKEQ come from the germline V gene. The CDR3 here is CASSPDGIGRNTEAFF. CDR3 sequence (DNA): TGTGCCAGCAGCCCTGACGGAATTGGGAGGAACACTGAAGCTTTCTTT.

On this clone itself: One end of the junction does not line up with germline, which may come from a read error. CDR3 residues: CASSNPGREPYF. DNA of the CDR3: TGTGCCAGTAGTAACCCGGGAAGGGAGCCGTACTTC. The chain employs TRBV19 and TRBJ2-7, with D maybe TRBD2 (5 bases). CDR1 and CDR2 from the germline V gene are LNHDA and SQIVND (reference sequence). The length of the CDR3 is 12 residues.

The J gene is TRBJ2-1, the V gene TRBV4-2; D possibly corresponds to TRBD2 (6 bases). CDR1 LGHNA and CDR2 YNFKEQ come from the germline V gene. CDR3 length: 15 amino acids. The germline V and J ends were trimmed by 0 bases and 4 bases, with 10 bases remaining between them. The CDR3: CASSQDAGPYNEQFF. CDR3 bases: TGTGCCAGCAGCCAAGATGCGGGACCGTACAATGAGCAGTTCTTC.

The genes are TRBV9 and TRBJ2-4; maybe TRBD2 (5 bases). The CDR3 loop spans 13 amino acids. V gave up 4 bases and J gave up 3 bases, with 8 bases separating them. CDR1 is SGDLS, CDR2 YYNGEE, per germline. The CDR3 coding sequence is TGTGCCAGCAGCCCCGGGGTCAAAAACATTCAGTACTTC. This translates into CASSPGVKNIQYF. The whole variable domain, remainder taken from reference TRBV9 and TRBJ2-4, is DSGVTQTPKHLITATGQRVTLRCSPRSGDLSVYWYQQSLDQGLQFLIQYYNGEERAKGNILERFSAQQFPDLHSELNLSSLELGDSALYFCASSPGVKNIQYFGAGTRLSVL.

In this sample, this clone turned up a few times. This chain's CDR3 is CASSLPSLSAEAFF. The CDR3 nucleotides are TGCGCCAGCAGCTTACCGTCTTTATCGGCTGAAGCTTTCTTT. The chain recombines TRBV5-1 with TRBJ1-1, with unresolved D. The length of the CDR3 is 14 residues. Germline loops: CDR1 SGHRS, CDR2 YFSETQ. Trimming took 2 bases from V and 6 from J, leaving 14 bases between them. Together with reference TRBV5-1 and TRBJ1-1, the CDR3 gives the full variable domain: KAGVTQTPRYLIKTRGQQVTLSCSPISGHRSVSWYQQTPGQGLQFLFEYFSETQRNKGNFPGRFSGRQFSNSRSEMNVSTLELGDSALYLCASSLPSLSAEAFFGQGTRLTVV.

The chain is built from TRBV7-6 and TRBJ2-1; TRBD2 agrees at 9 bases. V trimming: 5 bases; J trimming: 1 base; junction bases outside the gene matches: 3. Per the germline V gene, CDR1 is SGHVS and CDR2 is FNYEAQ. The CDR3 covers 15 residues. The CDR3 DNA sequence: TGTGCCAGCAGCCCAAGCGGGAGGTCCTACAATGAGCAGTTCTTC. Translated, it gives CASSPSGRSYNEQFF.

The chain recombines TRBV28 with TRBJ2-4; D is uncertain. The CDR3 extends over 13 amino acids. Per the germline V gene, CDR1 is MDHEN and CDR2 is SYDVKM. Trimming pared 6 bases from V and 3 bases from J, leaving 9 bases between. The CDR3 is CASSLGNKNIQYF. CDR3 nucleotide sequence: TGTGCCAGCAGCCTGGGAAACAAAAACATTCAGTACTTC. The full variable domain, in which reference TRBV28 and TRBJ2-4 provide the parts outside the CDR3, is DVKVTQSSRYLVKRTGEKVFLECVQDMDHENMFWYRQDPGLGLRLIYFSYDVKMKEKGDIPEGYSVSREKKERFSLILESASTNQTSMYLCASSLGNKNIQYFGAGTRLSVL.

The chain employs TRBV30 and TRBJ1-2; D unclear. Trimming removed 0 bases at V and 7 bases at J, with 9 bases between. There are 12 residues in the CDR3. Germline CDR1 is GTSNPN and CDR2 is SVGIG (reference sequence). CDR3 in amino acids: CAWSVATFGYTF. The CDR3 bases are TGTGCCTGGAGTGTCGCCACCTTTGGCTACACCTTC.